This T cell receptor (beta chain) derives from a study of cytomegalovirus exposure and HLA in healthy donors. As regards this clone: Its specificity is not known.

Trimming removed 3 bases from V and 4 bases from J, with 10 bases in between. The CDR3 runs to 14 residues. The germline CDR1 and CDR2 sequences are PRHDT and FYEKMQ (reference sequence). 13 Jbeta primers and 60 Vbeta primers were used for the PCR. The assay was immunoSEQ multiplex PCR, and TCRdb's table has in-frame clones only and misses some. In all, the sample yields 140,000 to 150,000 clones. Regarding the study as a whole: Whilst most TCR sequences proved rare, a subset of public TCRs occurred across many donors.

Sequenced input: PBMCs. The receptor's source is a male donor in good health and CMV-seronegative. J is TRBJ2-1 and V is TRBV13, with D tentatively TRBD2 (6 bases). CDR3: CASSLLLAYNEQFF. The CDR3 DNA reads as TGTGCCAGCAGCTTGCTACTAGCTTACAATGAGCAGTTCTTC.